This TCR beta chain originates from a study of siplizumab effects on memory and regulatory T cells. Study-level results: Alloreactive CD4+ clones that could be mapped were on average around 70% Treg-derived with siplizumab, against more than 25% in controls. Naive T cells were seemingly more diverse than memory cells, and major contributions to the alloresponse seemed to be made by them.

The assay looked at around 100,000 TCR templates in each sample. Profiling relied on immunoSEQ multiplex PCR, and the TCRdb table lists in-frame clones only, not all of them. The sample carries some 100,000 clones, 75% to 95% recorded once. This clone was seen a few times. Its antigen remains unknown. The CDR3 has 15 residues. Trimming shortened V by 6 bases and J by 0 bases, and 15 bases separated the two germline ends. Per the germline V gene, CDR1 is SNHLY and CDR2 is FYNNEI. This TCR came from a human donor in good health. Some clones in this sample may be carry-over from other donors' samples. What was sequenced was CD4+ T cells sorted from blood. V and J are TRBV2 and TRBJ2-7; D not certain. CDR3 in DNA: TGTGCCAGCAGGTTGATTGGACGGTCCTCCTACGAGCAGTACTTC. Encoded protein: CASRLIGRSSYEQYF.